Here is one TCR beta chain with its context. The authors' processing: Estimation of nucleated cell counts relied on the amplification of reference gene primers. The table came from immunoSEQ multiplex PCR; TCRdb's copy has only in-frame clones and leaves some out. V and J calls and clone size are as listed in that table; D and trimming were resolved from the DNA. The sample consists of just over 200,000 clones, around three quarters of them appearing once. Germline assignment: CDR1 SGHAT and CDR2 FQNNGV. With 5 bases clipped from V and 4 bases from J, the junction kept 7 bases outside the gene matches. The CDR3 runs to 14 residues. The sample belongs to a study of blood T cell repertoires in COVID-19. Study information: Whether acute or convalescent, the COVID-19 samples came from the United States, Italy and Spain. The cDNA or gDNA used as material had been derived from T cells, B-cell-depleted T cells, or PBMCs.

The source of this sequence is a woman in her 70s with acute or convalescent COVID-19. The genes are TRBV11-2 and TRBJ1-1; 7 bases fit TRBD1. Sequenced: peripheral blood. The CDR3 loop reads CASSTWTGGTEAFF. The CDR3 DNA follows: TGTGCCAGCAGCACATGGACAGGAGGCACTGAAGCTTTCTTT.